The 19 T cell receptor beta chains below all came from one sample that was sequenced in a study of cytomegalovirus exposure and HLA in healthy donors (dated by TCRdb to about 2017). Library preparation used the immunoSEQ multiplex PCR assay. The multiplex PCR relied on a mix of 60 forward primers for TCR Vbeta segments and 13 reverse primers for TCR Jbeta segments. The source is immuneACCESS, and TCRdb retained only in-frame sequences with V and J called. Part of the clones is not carried over; for the studies checked, unresolved V genes explain less than half of this, and the remainder is unexplained. Present in this sample are about 120,000 clones, about 70% of which were seen just once. Of the sample, around 4.5% is held by the ten largest clones. Sample: PBMCs. The origin of the receptors is a middle-aged woman in good health and CMV-seronegative.

With regard to this clone: This CDR3 is also generated by other DNA sequences in the sample. The rearrangement links TRBV7-9 to TRBJ2-7; possible D gene TRBD2, 7 bases. Germline V gene lookup returns CDR1 SEHNR and CDR2 FQNEAQ (reference sequence). The CDR3 runs to 13 residues. V lost 5 bases and J 2 bases, leaving 10 bases between the germline ends. The CDR3 DNA reads as TGTGCCAGCAGCCCGCGGGGGCCCTACGAGCAGTACTTC. The encoded protein is CASSPRGPYEQYF.

The V gene is TRBV4-3, the J gene TRBJ2-5; D might be TRBD1 (6 bases). The J call may not be correct, given that the DNA end is closer to TRBJ2-7. CDR1 is LGHNA, CDR2 YSLEER, per germline. The CDR3 consists of 15 residues. The CDR3 sequence is CASSQDAGELYEQYF. The CDR3 DNA follows: TGCGCCAGCAGCCAAGATGCAGGGGAACTCTACGAGCAGTACTTC.

The V call is TRBV5-6, the J call TRBJ2-5, with 9 positions matching TRBD1. Germline V gives CDR1 SGHDT, CDR2 YYEEEE. J lost 1 base, V lost 4 bases, and 2 bases had no gene match. This CDR3 spans 14 amino acids. The CDR3 bases are TGTGCCAGCAGCGGGACAGGGACCCAAGAGACCCAGTACTTC. Amino acids: CASSGTGTQETQYF.

The chain recombines TRBV5-1 with TRBJ2-7, with 7 bases matching TRBD2. Germline-derived CDR1 and CDR2 are SGHRS and YFSETQ. V lost 4 bases, J lost 3 bases, and 10 bases stayed unmatched. The CDR3 loop spans 15 amino acids. In DNA, the CDR3 is TGCGCCAGCAGCGTTGGGGGAGCGGGAATCTACGAGCAGTACTTC. Translating gives CASSVGGAGIYEQYF.

J is TRBJ2-7 and V is TRBV7-2; TRBD1 matches 8 bases. Unmatched junction bases numbered 6, after V lost 5 bases and J lost 6 bases. The CDR3 is 13 residues long. Germline V gene sequence: CDR1 SGHTA, CDR2 FQGNSA. The CDR3 nucleotides read TGTGCCAGCAGCCTTGGACAGGGTCGCGAGCAGTACTTC. Residues: CASSLGQGREQYF.

This rearrangement joins TRBV18 to TRBJ1-2, with 9 bases identical to TRBD1. The V gene end was trimmed by 3 bases and the J gene end by 5 bases; junction bases not matched to a gene: 13. The CDR3 is 17 amino acids. Germline CDR1 is KGHSH and CDR2 is LQKENI. CDR3 region: CASSPLQGADLGYGYTF. The CDR3, as DNA: TGTGCCAGCTCACCCCTACAGGGGGCAGATCTAGGTTATGGCTACACCTTC.

The DNA of the CDR3 is TGTGCCACAACACCGGGACTAGCACAAGAGCAGTACTTC. It yields the protein CATTPGLAQEQYF. V and J are TRBV28 and TRBJ2-7, with 9 bases that match TRBD2. Looked up from germline, CDR1 is MDHEN and CDR2 is SYDVKM. This CDR3 spans 13 amino acids. With 10 bases clipped from V and 7 bases from J, the junction kept 11 bases outside the gene matches.

The chain couples TRBV5-4 to TRBJ2-2; 8 positions agree with TRBD2. V lost 4 bases, J lost 5 bases, and 7 bases stayed unmatched. Germline assignment: CDR1 SGHNT and CDR2 YYREEE (reference sequence). The CDR3 sequence is 15 residues long. The CDR3 coding sequence is TGTGCCAGCAGCAGGAGCGGGAGCGGTACCGGGGAGCTGTTTTTT. Encoded protein: CASSRSGSGTGELFF.

The chain links TRBV2 to TRBJ2-7; the D is unclear. Trimming shortened V by 4 bases and J by 2 bases, and 9 bases separated the two germline ends. CDR3 length: 13 amino acids. Per germline, CDR1 SNHLY and CDR2 FYNNEI. CDR3 protein: CASSVQDAYEQYF. Written as DNA, the CDR3 is TGTGCCAGCAGTGTTCAGGATGCCTACGAGCAGTACTTC. The whole variable domain, remainder taken from reference TRBV2 and TRBJ2-7, is EPEVTQTPSHQVTQMGQEVILRCVPISNHLYFYWYRQILGQKVEFLVSFYNNEISEKSEIFDDQFSVERPDGSNFTLKIRSTKLEDSAMYFCASSVQDAYEQYFGPGTRLTVT.

Written as DNA, the CDR3 is TGTGCCAGCAGCTCCCACGGACTACTCGAGCAGTACTTC. It is translated as CASSSHGLLEQYF. The rearrangement joins TRBV11-2 to TRBJ2-7; D may be TRBD2 (6 bases). The CDR3 contains 13 residues. V was clipped by 4 bases and J by 6 bases, with 13 bases between them. Germline CDR1 reads SGHAT; CDR2 reads FQNNGV.

The CDR3 DNA sequence: TGTGCCAGCAGTGAAGGGACAGGGAATTCACCCCTCCACTTT. The encoded protein is CASSEGTGNSPLHF. The chain links TRBV2 to TRBJ1-6, with 8 positions matching TRBD1. The V gene's germline CDR1 is SNHLY and CDR2 FYNNEI. The ends lost 1 base at V and 7 bases at J; junction bases unmatched: 0. The CDR3 extends over 14 amino acids.

The chain combines TRBV5-1 with TRBJ2-5; TRBD1 aligns across 8 bases. The tail of the sequence fits TRBJ2-7 better, so the J call may be wrong. Germline values: CDR1 SGHRS, CDR2 YFSETQ. This CDR3 is built from 14 residues. Written as DNA, the CDR3 is TGCGCCAGCAGCTTCGCAGGGGGCCCCTACGAGCAGTACTTC. Amino acid sequence: CASSFAGGPYEQYF.

This clone showed up just a few times. The chain combines TRBV28 with TRBJ1-5, with D possibly being TRBD1 (5 bases). The CDR3 is made up of 13 amino acids. Per germline, CDR1 MDHEN and CDR2 SYDVKM. V shed 7 bases and J shed 6 bases, with 13 bases lying between them. DNA for the CDR3: TGTGCCAGCATCAAACCGGGGGGTCAGCCCCAGCATTTT. Its translation: CASIKPGGQPQHF. Full variable domain (remainder filled in from reference TRBV28 and TRBJ1-5): DVKVTQSSRYLVKRTGEKVFLECVQDMDHENMFWYRQDPGLGLRLIYFSYDVKMKEKGDIPEGYSVSREKKERFSLILESASTNQTSMYLCASIKPGGQPQHFGDGTRLSIL.

This clone came up once. The chain employs TRBV5-5 and TRBJ2-6; 8 nucleotides match TRBD1. This CDR3 has 20 residues. The germline CDR1 and CDR2 sequences are SGHKS and YYEKEE (reference sequence). V lost 4 bases and J lost 4; bases outside the gene matches: 19. The CDR3 nucleotides are TGTGCCAGCAGCCGACCTTTCCCGGGACAGGACTTACCCGGGGCCAACGTCCTGACTTTC. This sequence encodes CASSRPFPGQDLPGANVLTF.

The rearrangement joins TRBV7-9 to TRBJ2-1; D may be TRBD2 (6 bases). The CDR3 contains 11 residues. From germline, CDR1 is SEHNR and CDR2 FQNEAQ (reference sequence). The CDR3 reads CSLGGGPEQFF. CDR3 DNA sequence: TGTTCCTTGGGGGGTGGACCCGAGCAGTTCTTC.

V and J are TRBV15 and TRBJ2-3; D might be TRBD1 (5 bases). CDR1 and CDR2 from the germline V gene are LNHNV and YYDKDF (reference sequence). CDR3 length equals 14 residues. Trimming pared 4 bases from V and 2 bases from J, leaving 10 bases between. This CDR3 is CATSIRQYTDTQYF. CDR3 nucleotides: TGTGCCACCAGCATAAGACAGTACACAGATACGCAGTATTTT.

The V gene is TRBV7-3, the J gene TRBJ1-5, with D maybe TRBD1 (6 bases). The CDR3 totals 16 residues. The germline V gene encodes CDR1 SGHTA and CDR2 FQGTGA. V lost 4 bases, J lost 7 bases, and 20 bases lay in between. The CDR3 reads CASSSGPPGEGQPQHF. The CDR3 bases are TGTGCCAGCAGCTCCGGCCCGCCAGGGGAAGGGCAGCCCCAGCATTTT.

This clone was seen a few times. The rearrangement joins TRBV7-2 to TRBJ1-2; a possible D gene is TRBD1 (5 bases). The CDR3 has 16 amino acids. Germline V gene lookup returns CDR1 SGHTA and CDR2 FQGNSA. The V end was cut by 6 bases, the J end by 4 bases, with 21 bases between. Here the CDR3 DNA reads TGTGCCAGCAGAGAGTTGCCGGGCCTCAGGGTCTATGGCTACACCTTC. Translating it yields CASRELPGLRVYGYTF.

Only a few counts were recorded for this clone. The chain employs TRBV4-2 and TRBJ2-7; 7 bases fit TRBD1. Losses at the gene ends were 4 bases for V and 1 base for J; bases not matched to a gene: 7. This CDR3 is built from 15 residues. The V gene's germline CDR1 is LGHNA and CDR2 YNFKEQ. CDR3 region: CASSLWGTESYEQYF. The CDR3 coding sequence is TGTGCCAGCAGCCTCTGGGGGACAGAATCCTACGAGCAGTACTTC.